The clone carrying this TCR beta chain has more than one count but fewer than ten. Its specificity is not known. The data were obtained in a study of shared clonotypes between healthy human individuals. The wider study: The study used three CD4 naive, three CD4 memory, two CD8 naive and one CD8 memory plate per donor.

Study observations and caveats: Roughly 5% of naive CD4 clonotypes were common to several donors.

V was clipped by 3 bases and J by 8 bases; unmatched bases: 7. This CDR3 is 15 amino acids long. Germline V CDR1 and CDR2: LGHNA, YSLEER. Libraries were prepared by immunoSEQ multiplex PCR; TCRdb keeps only in-frame clonotypes and omits some of them. The sample has roughly 2.1 million clones, approximately 94% seen once; the top ten hold about 1.5%. Positive CCR7 selection of CD45RO-negative cells yielded the naive CD8 cells, and terminally differentiated effector memory CD45RA+ cells were excluded. The TCR comes from a man younger than 35 in good health. Some clones in this sample may be carry-over from other donors' samples. The gene calls are TRBV4-3 and TRBJ1-4; TRBD1 aligns across 9 bases. Sequencing was performed on naive CD8+ T cells from PBMCs. Here the CDR3 DNA reads TGCGCCAGCAGCCACGGGACAGGGCGAAGGGAAAAACTGTTTTTT. Translation: CASSHGTGRREKLFF.